These 27 T cell receptor beta chains share one sample of origin, sequenced in a study of CD8 T cells in Susac syndrome. After extraction with the RNeasy kit, about 0.45 to 1 ug of the RNA was reverse transcribed using random hexamers. TCRdb called the immunoSEQ multiplex PCR reads again in MiXCR, with one record for every CDR3 protein. The repertoire holds 300,000 to 350,000 distinct CDR3 sequences, with about 90% as singletons. The sequencing sample was made of CD4+ T cells from PBMCs. The source is a human donor with multiple sclerosis.

The rearrangement uses TRBV30 and TRBJ1-1; a weak D match, TRBD1 (6 bases). The CDR3 consists of 13 residues. The V end was cut by 5 bases, the J end by 3 bases, with 13 bases between. Germline CDR1 GTSNPN, CDR2 SVGIG (reference sequence). This chain's CDR3 is CAWAGDGDTEAFF. Here the CDR3 DNA reads TGTGCCTGGGCAGGGGACGGAGACACTGAAGCTTTCTTT.

J is TRBJ2-7 and V is TRBV20-1; possible D gene TRBD1, 6 bases. Trimming removed 0 bases at V and 3 bases at J, with 9 bases between. Germline values: CDR1 DFQATT, CDR2 SNEGSKA (reference sequence). This CDR3 has 13 amino acids. The CDR3 loop reads CSAREARGYEQYF. CDR3 bases: TGCAGTGCTAGAGAGGCCAGGGGCTACGAGCAGTACTTC.

The chain has TRBV12-3 or TRBV12-4 and TRBJ2-1; TRBD1 matches 9 bases. The V gene end was trimmed by 6 bases and the J gene end by 5 bases; junction bases not matched to a gene: 8. The CDR3 spans 15 residues. CDR3 DNA sequence: TGTGCCAGCAGGGAGGACAGGGGTTTCCACAATGAGCAGTTCTTC. Translated: CASREDRGFHNEQFF.

The rearrangement links TRBV29-1 to TRBJ1-5; TRBD1 agrees at 7 bases. CDR3 length: 13 amino acids. The V and J ends lost 6 bases and 4 bases, in that order; junction bases with no gene match: 6. Germline lookup yields CDR1 SQVTM and CDR2 ANQGSEA. The CDR3 region has the DNA TGCAGCGTCGCGACAGGGAAAAATCAGCCCCAGCATTTT. It is translated as CSVATGKNQPQHF. The full variable domain, completed using reference TRBV29-1 and TRBJ1-5, is SAVISQKPSRDICQRGTSLTIQCQVDSQVTMMFWYRQQPGQSLTLIATANQGSEATYESGFVIDKFPISRPNLTFSTLTVSNMSPEDSSIYLCSVATGKNQPQHFGDGTRLSIL.

The chain recombines TRBV2 with TRBJ2-7; D unresolved. The CDR3 sequence is 14 residues long. Deletions cut 8 bases from V and 2 bases from J, with 16 bases between. Looked up from germline, CDR1 is SNHLY and CDR2 is FYNNEI. CDR3 loop: CASRDPTDTYEQYF. DNA of the CDR3: TGTGCCAGCCGCGACCCGACGGATACCTACGAGCAGTACTTC.

The chain links TRBV5-8 to TRBJ1-3; TRBD1 aligns across 7 bases. The CDR3 sequence is 14 residues long. CDR1 is SGHTS, CDR2 YDEGEE, per germline. J lost 2 bases, V lost 4 bases, and 3 bases had no gene match. In DNA, the CDR3 is TGTGCCAGCAGCCCGGGACAGCCTGGAAACACCATATATTTT. This sequence encodes CASSPGQPGNTIYF.

The J gene is TRBJ2-3, the V gene TRBV5-6; D might be TRBD1 or TRBD2, each matching 5 bases. The germline CDR1 and CDR2 sequences are SGHDT and YYEEEE. The V gene lost 4 bases and the J gene lost 2 bases, with 8 bases spanning the gap. This CDR3 contains 13 residues. The CDR3 coding sequence is TGTGCCAGCAGCCGGGACCACACAGATACGCAGTATTTT. The encoded protein is CASSRDHTDTQYF.

This rearrangement joins TRBV7-2 to TRBJ2-1; 10 bases line up with TRBD2. This CDR3 has 15 residues. Germline CDR1 SGHTA, CDR2 FQGNSA. The V gene end was trimmed by 2 bases and the J gene end by 5 bases; junction bases not matched to a gene: 3. For the CDR3, the DNA is TGTGCCAGCAGCTTATGGACTAGCGGCAACAATGAGCAGTTCTTC. Its translation is CASSLWTSGNNEQFF. The whole variable domain, remainder taken from reference TRBV7-2 and TRBJ2-1, is GAGVSQSPSNKVTEKGKDVELRCDPISGHTALYWYRQSLGQGLEFLIYFQGNSAPDKSGLPSDRFSAERTGGSVSTLTIQRTQQEDSAVYLCASSLWTSGNNEQFFGPGTRLTVL.

J is TRBJ2-5 and V is TRBV12-3 or TRBV12-4; 11 bases line up with TRBD2. The CDR3 is 17 residues long. J lost 1 base, V lost 4 bases, and 8 bases had no gene match. The CDR3 DNA sequence: TGTGCCAGCAGTTCTCATAGCGGGAGGGTCGGCCAAGAGACCCAGTACTTC. Its translation: CASSSHSGRVGQETQYF.

This clonotype has only a few counts. V is TRBV12-3 or TRBV12-4 and J is TRBJ1-1, with no clear D. Deletions cut 6 bases from V and 1 base from J, with 12 bases between. The CDR3 runs to 14 residues. CDR3 region: CASSLEGWNTEAFF. The CDR3 DNA follows: TGTGCCAGCAGCCTGGAGGGATGGAACACTGAAGCTTTCTTT.

The chain employs TRBV9 and TRBJ2-3; D gene uncertain. Per germline, CDR1 SGDLS and CDR2 YYNGEE. CDR3 size: 13 residues. Trimming took off 3 bases at V and 12 bases at J, with 17 bases between the two ends. CDR3 bases: TGTGCCAGCAGCGGCTTTCTTGGCGGATCCCAGTATTTT. It is translated as CASSGFLGGSQYF.

The chain links TRBV19 to TRBJ1-1, with 7 bases that match TRBD1. The CDR3 has 16 residues. The germline V gene has CDR1 LNHDA and CDR2 SQIVND (reference sequence). V lost 4 bases, J lost 0 bases, and 8 bases stayed unmatched. Here the CDR3 DNA reads TGTGCCAGTAGTAGCCGGGACAGCGTAATGAACACTGAAGCTTTCTTT. Its protein is CASSSRDSVMNTEAFF.

The chain employs TRBV29-1 and TRBJ1-1; D might be TRBD1 (6 bases). CDR1 is SQVTM, CDR2 ANQGSEA, per germline. Trimming pared 5 bases from V and 1 base from J, leaving 11 bases between. CDR3 size: 13 residues. The CDR3 sequence is CSVSTGGNTEAFF. The CDR3 DNA is TGCAGCGTTTCGACAGGCGGGAACACTGAAGCTTTCTTT.

The chain couples TRBV5-1 to TRBJ2-7, with D unresolved. The CDR3 loop spans 15 amino acids. Trimming shortened V by 4 bases and J by 1 base, and 15 bases separated the two germline ends. CDR1 is SGHRS, CDR2 YFSETQ, per germline. The CDR3 protein is CASSVSWLASYEQYF. DNA of the CDR3: TGCGCCAGCAGCGTCTCATGGTTGGCTTCCTACGAGCAGTACTTC.

This clonotype was counted only a few times. The V call is TRBV7-2, the J call TRBJ2-5; D remains unclear. Germline V gene data show CDR1 as SGHTA and CDR2 as FQGNSA. The V and J ends lost 5 bases and 1 base respectively, with 2 bases between them. CDR3 length: 11 residues. In DNA, the CDR3 is TGTGCCAGCAGCCGCCAAGAGACCCAGTACTTC. Its protein is CASSRQETQYF.

The CDR3 bases are TGTGCCAGCAGCTTGGGACGGGGCGGAATGGGGGAGACCCAGTACTTC. Translated, it gives CASSLGRGGMGETQYF. The V gene is TRBV5-4, the J gene TRBJ2-5; D may match TRBD1 or TRBD2 (5 bases each). Germline CDR1 reads SGHNT; CDR2 reads YYREEE (reference sequence). The V gene lost 0 bases and the J gene lost 5 bases, with 17 bases spanning the gap. The CDR3 has 16 amino acids.

The gene calls are TRBV12-3 or TRBV12-4 and TRBJ2-1, with TRBD1 matching over 12 bases. The CDR3 extends over 18 amino acids. The V and J ends lost 8 bases and 5 bases, in that order; junction bases with no gene match: 16. The CDR3 DNA is TGTGCCAGCGGAGAAAGTTGGGGACAGGGGGCAGGGGACAATGAGCAGTTCTTC. Translated, it gives CASGESWGQGAGDNEQFF.

The gene calls are TRBV20-1 and TRBJ2-3, with 7 bases identical to TRBD2. From germline, CDR1 is DFQATT and CDR2 SNEGSKA (reference sequence). Trimming at V came to 2 bases and at J to 6 bases, leaving 11 bases not matched to a gene. The CDR3 is made up of 15 amino acids. This CDR3 reads CSARPAGRRGDTQYF. The CDR3 DNA sequence: TGCAGTGCTAGACCAGCGGGGAGGAGAGGGGATACGCAGTATTTT.

J is TRBJ2-4 and V is TRBV4-3; D gene uncertain. The CDR3 runs 14 residues. The germline V gene encodes CDR1 LGHNA and CDR2 YSLEER. V was clipped by 0 bases and J by 9 bases, with 12 bases between them. The CDR3 protein is CASSQDRSNGIQYF. In DNA form, the CDR3 reads TGCGCCAGCAGCCAAGACAGGTCGAATGGCATTCAGTACTTC.

This chain links TRBV18 with TRBJ2-4; D possibly corresponds to TRBD2 (7 bases). The CDR3 has 13 amino acids. In germline, CDR1 is KGHSH, CDR2 LQKENI. The ends were cut back, 3 bases at V and 12 bases at J, with 15 bases in the middle. The CDR3 DNA sequence: TGTGCCAGCTCACCGGAGGGGGGGCCCAGTCAGTACTTC. It yields the protein CASSPEGGPSQYF. Variable domain in full (rest from reference TRBV18 and TRBJ2-4): NAGVMQNPRHLVRRRGQEARLRCSPMKGHSHVYWYRQLPEEGLKFMVYLQKENIIDESGMPKERFSAEFPKEGPSILRIQQVVRGDSAAYFCASSPEGGPSQYFGAGTRLSVL.

The chain couples TRBV5-1 to TRBJ1-1, with D possibly matching TRBD1 (6 bases). CDR3 length equals 15 residues. V was shortened by 3 bases and J by 1 base, with 13 bases between the two germline ends. Germline V lookup: CDR1 SGHRS, CDR2 YFSETQ. CDR3 region: CASSSPRGRNTEAFF. CDR3 in DNA: TGCGCCAGCAGCTCACCCAGGGGTAGGAACACTGAAGCTTTCTTT.

V is TRBV5-1 and J is TRBJ1-1, with 7 bases identical to TRBD1. This CDR3 region has 18 residues. CDR1 SGHRS and CDR2 YFSETQ come from the germline V gene. Losses at the gene ends were 0 bases for V and 0 bases for J; bases not matched to a gene: 11. For the CDR3, the DNA is TGCGCCAGCAGCTTGGGGGTTCCGGGACAGAGGTTGAACACTGAAGCTTTCTTT. Residues: CASSLGVPGQRLNTEAFF.

The chain is built from TRBV20-1 and TRBJ2-7, with 7 bases matching TRBD1. Germline V CDR1 and CDR2: DFQATT, SNEGSKA (reference sequence). The CDR3 consists of 15 residues. J was trimmed by 3 bases and V by 4 bases; bases with no gene match: 12. Here the CDR3 reads CSAIPYRDRGYEQYF. Written as DNA, the CDR3 is TGCAGTGCTATCCCCTATAGGGACAGAGGCTACGAGCAGTACTTC.

This clonotype has a handful of counts. The rearrangement links TRBV4-1 to TRBJ2-5; D is ambiguous. The ends were cut back, 0 bases at V and 7 bases at J, with 15 bases in the middle. Germline V gene data show CDR1 as MGHRA and CDR2 as YSYEKL. The CDR3 loop spans 15 amino acids. CDR3 amino acids: CASSQEPSSYGTQYF. CDR3 in DNA: TGCGCCAGCAGCCAAGAGCCCTCCTCATACGGGACCCAGTACTTC.

The rearrangement links TRBV12-3 or TRBV12-4 to TRBJ1-1; TRBD1 matches at 8 bases. The CDR3 runs 12 residues. The J segment lost 3 bases and the V segment lost 8 bases, leaving 2 bases of the junction unmatched. CDR3 protein: CASSGGYTEAFF. CDR3 nucleotide sequence: TGTGCCAGCTCAGGGGGCTACACTGAAGCTTTCTTT.

This chain connects TRBV20-1 to TRBJ2-3, with TRBD1 identical over 7 bases. Germline V CDR1 and CDR2: DFQATT, SNEGSKA (reference sequence). V dropped 5 bases and J dropped 2; count of bases not matched to a gene: 10. The CDR3 covers 15 residues. The CDR3 loop reads CSAPRAQGNTDTQYF. As DNA, the CDR3 is TGCAGTGCTCCCCGGGCACAGGGGAACACAGATACGCAGTATTTT.

The V call is TRBV20-1, the J call TRBJ1-1; no definite D call. Germline loops: CDR1 DFQATT, CDR2 SNEGSKA (reference sequence). The CDR3 loop spans 14 amino acids. V gave up 0 bases and J gave up 1 base, with 9 bases separating them. The CDR3 region has the DNA TGCAGTGCTAGAGATAGGACGAGGAACACTGAAGCTTTCTTT. Translated: CSARDRTRNTEAFF.